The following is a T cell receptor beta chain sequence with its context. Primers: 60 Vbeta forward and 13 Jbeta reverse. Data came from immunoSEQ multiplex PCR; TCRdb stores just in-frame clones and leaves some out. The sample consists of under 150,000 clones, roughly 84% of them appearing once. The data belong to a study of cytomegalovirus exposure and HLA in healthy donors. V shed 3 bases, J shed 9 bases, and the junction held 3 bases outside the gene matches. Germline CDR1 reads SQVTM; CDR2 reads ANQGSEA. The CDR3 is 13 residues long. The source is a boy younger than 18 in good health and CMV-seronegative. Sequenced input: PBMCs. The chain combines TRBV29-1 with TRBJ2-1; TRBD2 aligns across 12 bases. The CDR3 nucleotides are TGCAGCGTTGACACTAGCGGGAGGTTTGAGCAGTTCTTC. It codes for CSVDTSGRFEQFF.